The 22 T cell receptor beta chains reported below all come from one sample, sequenced in a study of cytomegalovirus exposure and HLA in healthy donors. Amplification used 60 Vbeta primers and 13 Jbeta primers. Data came from immunoSEQ multiplex PCR; TCRdb stores just in-frame clones and leaves some out. The data show about 160,000 clones, about three quarters seen once. Material: PBMCs. These receptors were taken from a woman between 40 and 50 years old in good health and CMV-seropositive.

CDR3 bases: TGTGCCAGCAGAATACGGGACAGCCCTTCCAATGAGCAGTTCTTC. Translating it yields CASRIRDSPSNEQFF. V gene TRBV6-5 combines with J gene TRBJ2-1; TRBD1 aligns across 7 bases. The CDR3 has 15 residues. Germline CDR1 MNHEY, CDR2 SVGAGI. The J segment lost 6 bases and the V segment lost 6 bases, leaving 11 bases of the junction unmatched.

This clone occurred a few times. This sequence joins TRBV29-1 and TRBJ2-3; 7 positions agree with TRBD2. V lost 3 bases, J lost 7 bases, and 7 bases stayed unmatched. Germline-derived CDR1 and CDR2 are SQVTM and ANQGSEA. The CDR3 sequence is 13 residues long. The CDR3 protein is CSVDVGGSNTQYF. In nucleotides, the CDR3 is TGCAGCGTTGACGTCGGGGGGTCGAATACGCAGTATTTT.

V gene TRBV7-2 combines with J gene TRBJ1-5, with D unresolved. Germline V CDR1 and CDR2: SGHTA, FQGNSA. The ends were cut back, 1 base at V and 7 bases at J, with 11 bases in the middle. CDR3 length equals 14 residues. Written as DNA, the CDR3 is TGTGCCAGCAGCTTAGACCGGTTGGGCCAGCCCCAGCATTTT. Amino acids: CASSLDRLGQPQHF.

CDR3 sequence reads: CASSRGPQGGKETQYF. The CDR3 nucleotides read TGTGCCAGCAGCCGAGGCCCGCAGGGAGGAAAAGAGACCCAGTACTTC. This sequence joins TRBV7-2 and TRBJ2-5; D is perhaps TRBD2 (6 bases). Trimming removed 5 bases at V and 3 bases at J, with 19 bases between. From germline, CDR1 is SGHTA and CDR2 FQGNSA. This CDR3 has 16 amino acids.

CDR3 residues: CAWSVLGSEKLFF. Here the CDR3 DNA reads TGTGCCTGGAGTGTATTGGGCAGCGAAAAACTGTTTTTT. The V and J genes are TRBV30 and TRBJ1-4; D not certain. V dropped 0 bases and J dropped 8 bases, with 10 bases sitting between them. CDR3 length equals 13 residues. Looked up from germline, CDR1 is GTSNPN and CDR2 is SVGIG (reference sequence).

This chain uses TRBV2 with TRBJ1-1; 10 nucleotides line up with TRBD1. Germline V gene lookup returns CDR1 SNHLY and CDR2 FYNNEI. The CDR3 is made up of 14 amino acids. After removal of 7 bases from V and 4 bases from J, the junction contained 6 bases not matched to a gene. The CDR3 region has the DNA TGTGCCAGCATAGGGGACAGGGGCATCACTGAAGCTTTCTTT. It encodes CASIGDRGITEAFF.

The chain uses TRBV5-1 and TRBJ1-1; tentative D call: TRBD1 (5 bases). Trimming removed 4 bases at V and 2 bases at J, with 15 bases between. The CDR3 sequence is 15 residues long. Germline CDR1 is SGHRS and CDR2 is YFSETQ. CDR3 DNA sequence: TGCGCCAGCAGCCCGGAGGGGAGCACTAACACTGAAGCTTTCTTT. This sequence encodes CASSPEGSTNTEAFF. Complete variable domain (other parts from reference TRBV5-1 and TRBJ1-1): KAGVTQTPRYLIKTRGQQVTLSCSPISGHRSVSWYQQTPGQGLQFLFEYFSETQRNKGNFPGRFSGRQFSNSRSEMNVSTLELGDSALYLCASSPEGSTNTEAFFGQGTRLTVV.

The chain couples TRBV5-1 to TRBJ2-3; D is perhaps TRBD2 (6 bases). Deletions cut 0 bases from V and 0 bases from J, with 8 bases between. This CDR3 has 15 amino acids. From germline, CDR1 is SGHRS and CDR2 YFSETQ. DNA for the CDR3: TGCGCCAGCAGCTTGGTACGGGGGAGCACAGATACGCAGTATTTT. The encoded protein is CASSLVRGSTDTQYF.

CDR3 sequence: CASSLVISFSGNTIYF. In DNA, the CDR3 is TGTGCCAGCAGCTTAGTAATTTCTTTCTCTGGAAACACCATATATTTT. This rearrangement joins TRBV7-2 to TRBJ1-3, with D uncertain. Germline CDR1 SGHTA, CDR2 FQGNSA. With 1 base removed from V and 0 bases from J, the gap between germline ends came to 10 bases. The CDR3 totals 16 residues.

The rearrangement joins TRBV7-2 to TRBJ2-2; D is unresolved. V lost 4 bases and J lost 4, with 16 bases in between. The CDR3 extends over 16 amino acids. Germline CDR1 reads SGHTA; CDR2 reads FQGNSA. The CDR3 nucleotides are TGTGCCAGCAGCTCTAGTGCCGGGTCCGGCACCGGGGAGCTGTTTTTT. Protein: CASSSSAGSGTGELFF.

This sequence joins TRBV25-1 and TRBJ2-5; 11 bases align to TRBD1. With 3 bases clipped from V and 5 bases from J, the junction kept 8 bases outside the gene matches. CDR1 is MGHDK, CDR2 SYGVNS, per germline. The CDR3 is made up of 16 amino acids. As DNA, the CDR3 is TGTGCCAGCAGTGACCCGGGACAGGGGGTTTCGGAGACCCAGTACTTC. As protein: CASSDPGQGVSETQYF.

This clone came up a few times. V usage is TRBV6-5 and J usage is TRBJ1-5; 9 nucleotides line up with TRBD1. The CDR3 is 15 amino acids. The J segment lost 7 bases and the V segment lost 6 bases, leaving 10 bases of the junction unmatched. Germline-derived CDR1 and CDR2 are MNHEY and SVGAGI. CDR3 bases: TGTGCCAGCAGCCACCGGGACAGGGTAGGACAGCCCCAGCATTTT. Its protein is CASSHRDRVGQPQHF.

This clone appeared a single time. This sequence joins TRBV6-1 and TRBJ1-6, with D possibly matching TRBD1 (5 bases). CDR1 is MNHNS and CDR2 is SASEGT in the germline V gene. The CDR3 consists of 12 residues. V was shortened by 6 bases and J by 7 bases, with 7 bases between the two germline ends. The CDR3 nucleotides read TGTGCCAGCAGAGCAGGGAATTCACCCCTCCACTTT. Its translation is CASRAGNSPLHF.

The chain is built from TRBV7-9 and TRBJ1-2, with D possibly TRBD1 on 6 matching bases. This CDR3 spans 13 amino acids. V gave up 5 bases and J gave up 5 bases, with 12 bases separating them. The V gene's germline CDR1 is SEHNR and CDR2 FQNEAQ (reference sequence). The CDR3 is CASSPGQFYGYTF. In DNA form, the CDR3 reads TGTGCCAGCAGCCCCGGACAGTTTTATGGCTACACCTTC.

The chain carries TRBV2 and TRBJ2-7; TRBD1 might be the D (6 bases). In germline, CDR1 is SNHLY, CDR2 FYNNEI. The CDR3 runs 14 residues. V lost 6 bases and J lost 3, with 15 bases in between. The CDR3: CASRRQETNYEQYF. As DNA, the CDR3 is TGTGCCAGCAGACGACAGGAAACAAACTACGAGCAGTACTTC.

The chain couples TRBV7-9 to TRBJ1-1; TRBD1 agrees at 7 bases. J gave up 0 bases and V 7 bases, and 11 bases lay outside the gene matches. The CDR3 totals 16 residues. In germline, CDR1 is SEHNR, CDR2 FQNEAQ (reference sequence). The CDR3 loop reads CASNPYGQGVNTEAFF. The CDR3 coding sequence is TGTGCCAGCAATCCCTATGGTCAGGGGGTGAACACTGAAGCTTTCTTT.

The gene calls are TRBV27 and TRBJ1-3; TRBD1 matches at 9 bases. Germline values: CDR1 MNHEY, CDR2 SMNVEV (reference sequence). Trimming removed 8 bases from V and 3 bases from J; junction bases left unmatched: 11. CDR3 size: 16 residues. The CDR3 spells CASATGQGGFGNTIYF. The CDR3 coding sequence is TGTGCCAGCGCTACGGGACAGGGAGGGTTTGGAAACACCATATATTTT.

The chain joins TRBV5-6 to TRBJ1-6; 7 bases align to TRBD1. V shed 2 bases and J 6 bases; nucleotides not matched to a gene: 2. In germline, CDR1 is SGHDT, CDR2 YYEEEE. There are 14 residues in the CDR3. CDR3 bases: TGTGCCAGCAGCTTTGACAGGGTTAATTCACCCCTCCACTTT. Translated: CASSFDRVNSPLHF.

V and J are TRBV9 and TRBJ1-4; no clear D. CDR1 is SGDLS, CDR2 YYNGEE, per germline. V gave up 0 bases and J gave up 6 bases, with 15 bases separating them. This CDR3 spans 16 amino acids. The CDR3 region is CASSVGWGAWDEKLFF. The CDR3 nucleotides are TGTGCCAGCAGCGTAGGATGGGGAGCGTGGGATGAAAAACTGTTTTTT.

The chain uses TRBV28 and TRBJ1-5; 7 bases line up with TRBD1. CDR1 is MDHEN, CDR2 SYDVKM, per germline. The CDR3 consists of 15 residues. After removal of 6 bases from V and 2 bases from J, the junction contained 7 bases not matched to a gene. The CDR3 region has the DNA TGTGCCAGCAGCCCACAGGGGCCTGGCAATCAGCCCCAGCATTTT. Translation: CASSPQGPGNQPQHF.

This chain connects TRBV30 to TRBJ1-2, with 7 bases fitting TRBD1. V shed 8 bases, J shed 3 bases, and the junction held 9 bases outside the gene matches. The CDR3 has 13 amino acids. Germline V gene lookup returns CDR1 GTSNPN and CDR2 SVGIG (reference sequence). CDR3 in DNA: TGTGCCAGGACAGGAGGAAGGGACTATGGCTACACCTTC. Protein product: CARTGGRDYGYTF.

This clone was seen just once. The same CDR3 also results from other DNA sequences found in this sample. The chain uses TRBV9 and TRBJ2-3; 8 bases are a match to TRBD1. Trimming took 0 bases from V and 3 from J; bases not matched to a gene: 3. CDR3 length: 15 residues. In germline, CDR1 is SGDLS, CDR2 YYNGEE. CDR3 sequence: CASSVVGQGTDTQYF. The CDR3 DNA sequence: TGTGCCAGCAGCGTAGTCGGACAGGGAACAGATACGCAGTATTTT.